The source of this T cell receptor beta chain is a study of OX40 agonist ivuxolimab in advanced cancers. Data came from immunoSEQ multiplex PCR; TCRdb stores just in-frame clones and leaves some out. The sample records 53,000 or so clones, 84% being singletons. A note on this clone: What it recognizes is unknown.

Findings of the study overall: The authors did not determine the antigen specificity of the expanded peripheral T cells.

The CDR3 has 14 amino acids. V shed 4 bases and J 4 bases; nucleotides not matched to a gene: 7. Per germline, CDR1 SGHDT and CDR2 YYEEEE. The TCR was taken from an adult with an advanced solid tumor such as melanoma, head and neck, liver or kidney cancer. The specimen comprised CD4+ or CD8+ T cells sorted from blood, sampled in a trial of the OX40 agonist ivuxolimab. J is TRBJ1-2 and V is TRBV5-6; 7 nucleotides agree with TRBD1. The DNA of the CDR3 is TGTGCCAGCAGCGGCTTACAGGGGATCTATGGCTACACCTTC. Translated: CASSGLQGIYGYTF.